This TCR beta chain stems from a study of CD8 T cells in Susac syndrome. Concerning this clonotype: Its antigen is undetermined.

Trimming cost V 7 bases and J 0 bases, with 19 bases left between them. Germline CDR1 and CDR2: MDHEN and SYDVKM. The CDR3 has 18 residues. Findings and limits, study-wide: The study acknowledged a relatively small number of individuals in its TCR sequencing and HLA analysis.

Sequencing targeted TCR beta in blood CD8+ and CD4+ T cells. The TEMRA cells underwent FACS enrichment, while the CD8+ and CD4+ T cells underwent negative isolation. When the RNA was reverse transcribed, random hexamers were used with an input of roughly 0.45 to 1 ug. An immunoSEQ multiplex PCR amplified TCR beta CDR3 over 54 Vbeta and 13 Jbeta. TCRdb re-called the immunoSEQ multiplex PCR reads through MiXCR, storing one row per CDR3 protein. The sample shows about 180,000 distinct CDR3 sequences, around 93% of them seen only once. This rearrangement joins TRBV28 to TRBJ1-6, with D maybe TRBD1 (5 bases). Material for sequencing was CD4+ T cells from PBMCs. This receptor was taken from a human donor with multiple sclerosis. The DNA for the CDR3 is TGTGCCAGCATTAGGACAAGGACCCCCTTCTCCTATAATTCACCCCTCCACTTT. It translates to CASIRTRTPFSYNSPLHF.